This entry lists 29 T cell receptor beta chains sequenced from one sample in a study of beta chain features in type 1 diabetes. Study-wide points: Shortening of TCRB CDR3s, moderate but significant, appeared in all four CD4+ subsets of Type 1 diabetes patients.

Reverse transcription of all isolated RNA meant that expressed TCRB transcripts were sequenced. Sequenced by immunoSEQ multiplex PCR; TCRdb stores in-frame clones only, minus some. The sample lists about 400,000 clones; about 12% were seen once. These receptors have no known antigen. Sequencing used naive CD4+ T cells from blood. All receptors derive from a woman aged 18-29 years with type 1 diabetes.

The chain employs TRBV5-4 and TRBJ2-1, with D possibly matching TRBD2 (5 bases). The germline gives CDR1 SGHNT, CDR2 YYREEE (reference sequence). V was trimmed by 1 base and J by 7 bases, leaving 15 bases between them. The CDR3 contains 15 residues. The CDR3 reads CASSLWVGDTNEQFF. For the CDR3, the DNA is TGTGCCAGCAGCTTGTGGGTCGGGGATACGAATGAGCAGTTCTTC.

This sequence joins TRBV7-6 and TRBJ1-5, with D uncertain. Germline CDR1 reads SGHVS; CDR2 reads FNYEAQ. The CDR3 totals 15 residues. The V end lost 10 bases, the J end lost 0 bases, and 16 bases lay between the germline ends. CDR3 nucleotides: TGTGCCATCGCACGACGGAGCGATAGCAATCAGCCCCAGCATTTT. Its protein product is CAIARRSDSNQPQHF.

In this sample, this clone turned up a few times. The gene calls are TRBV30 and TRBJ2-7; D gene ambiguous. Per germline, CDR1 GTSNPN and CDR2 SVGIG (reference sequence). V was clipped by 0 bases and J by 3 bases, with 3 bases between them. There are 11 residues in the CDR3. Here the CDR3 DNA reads TGTGCCTGGAGTGTCGTCTACGAGCAGTACTTC. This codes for CAWSVVYEQYF.

The CDR3, as DNA: TGTGCCAGCACCCGGACTAGCGGAAACACAGATACGCAGTATTTT. It codes for CASTRTSGNTDTQYF. V and J are TRBV5-6 and TRBJ2-3, with 10 bases lining up with TRBD2. After removal of 6 bases from V and 2 bases from J, the junction contained 6 bases not matched to a gene. Germline-derived CDR1 and CDR2 are SGHDT and YYEEEE. CDR3 length: 15 amino acids.

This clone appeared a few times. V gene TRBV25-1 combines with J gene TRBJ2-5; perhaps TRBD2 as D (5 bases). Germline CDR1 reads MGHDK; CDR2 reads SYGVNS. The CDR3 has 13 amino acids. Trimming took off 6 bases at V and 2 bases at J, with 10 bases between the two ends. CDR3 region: CASRLGRQETQYF. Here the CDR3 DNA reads TGTGCCAGCAGGTTGGGGAGACAAGAGACCCAGTACTTC.

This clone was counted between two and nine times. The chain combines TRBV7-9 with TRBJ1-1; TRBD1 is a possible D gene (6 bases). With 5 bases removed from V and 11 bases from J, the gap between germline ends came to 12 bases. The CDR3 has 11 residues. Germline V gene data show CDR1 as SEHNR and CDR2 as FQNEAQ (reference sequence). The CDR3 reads CASSASGAAFF. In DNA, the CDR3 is TGTGCCAGCAGCGCGTCAGGGGCTGCTTTCTTT.

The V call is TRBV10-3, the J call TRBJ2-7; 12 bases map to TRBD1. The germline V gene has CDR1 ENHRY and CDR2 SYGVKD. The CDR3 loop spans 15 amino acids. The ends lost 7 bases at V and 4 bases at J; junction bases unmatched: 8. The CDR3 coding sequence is TGTGCCATCACTTCCGGGACAGGGGGCCAATACGAGCAGTACTTC. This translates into CAITSGTGGQYEQYF.

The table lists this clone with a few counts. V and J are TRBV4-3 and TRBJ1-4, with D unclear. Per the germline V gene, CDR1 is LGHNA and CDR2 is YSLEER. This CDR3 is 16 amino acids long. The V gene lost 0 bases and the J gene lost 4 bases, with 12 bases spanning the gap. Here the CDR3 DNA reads TGCGCCAGCAGCCAAGAGAGGAGGGCGCATAATGAAAAACTGTTTTTT. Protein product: CASSQERRAHNEKLFF.

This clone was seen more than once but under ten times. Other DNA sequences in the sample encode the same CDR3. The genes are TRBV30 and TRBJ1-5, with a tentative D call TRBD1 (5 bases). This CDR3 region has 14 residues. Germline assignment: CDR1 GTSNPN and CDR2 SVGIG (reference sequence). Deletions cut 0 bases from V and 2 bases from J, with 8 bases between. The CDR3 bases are TGTGCCTGGAGTGTGTTACAGGGCAATCAGCCCCAGCATTTT. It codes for CAWSVLQGNQPQHF.

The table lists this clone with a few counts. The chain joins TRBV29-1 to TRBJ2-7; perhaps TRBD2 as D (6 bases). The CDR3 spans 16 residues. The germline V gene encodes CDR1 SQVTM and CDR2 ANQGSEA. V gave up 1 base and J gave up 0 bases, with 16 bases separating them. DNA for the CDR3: TGCAGCGTTGAAGTCTCAGGGACTCTAACCTCCTACGAGCAGTACTTC. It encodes CSVEVSGTLTSYEQYF.

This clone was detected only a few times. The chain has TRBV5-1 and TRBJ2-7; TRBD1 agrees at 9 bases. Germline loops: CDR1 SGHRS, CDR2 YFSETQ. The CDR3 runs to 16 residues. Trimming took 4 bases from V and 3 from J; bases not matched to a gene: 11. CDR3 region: CASSPGGTGIVYEQYF. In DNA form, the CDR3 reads TGCGCCAGCAGCCCTGGGGGGACAGGGATCGTCTACGAGCAGTACTTC. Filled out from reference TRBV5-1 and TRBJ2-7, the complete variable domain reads KAGVTQTPRYLIKTRGQQVTLSCSPISGHRSVSWYQQTPGQGLQFLFEYFSETQRNKGNFPGRFSGRQFSNSRSEMNVSTLELGDSALYLCASSPGGTGIVYEQYFGPGTRLTVT.

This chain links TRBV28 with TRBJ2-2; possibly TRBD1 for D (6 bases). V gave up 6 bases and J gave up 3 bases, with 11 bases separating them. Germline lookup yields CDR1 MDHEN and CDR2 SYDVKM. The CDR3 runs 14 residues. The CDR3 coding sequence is TGTGCCAGCAGGGCGGCAGGGGACACCGGGGAGCTGTTTTTT. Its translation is CASRAAGDTGELFF.

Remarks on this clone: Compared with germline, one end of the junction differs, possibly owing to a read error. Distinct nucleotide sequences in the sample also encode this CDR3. The CDR3 DNA reads as TGCGCCAGCAGCCTTACTAGCGGAAGCACAGATACGCAGTATTTT. This gives the protein CASSLTSGSTDTQYF. The V and J genes are TRBV5-4 and TRBJ2-3; 8 bases line up with TRBD2. The V gene's germline CDR1 is SGHNT and CDR2 YYREEE (reference sequence). The CDR3 runs 15 residues.

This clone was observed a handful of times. The CDR3 loop is CASGLAVGPGKNQPQHF. In DNA, the CDR3 is TGTGCTAGTGGTTTGGCCGTCGGGCCAGGGAAGAATCAGCCCCAGCATTTT. The gene calls are TRBV12-5 and TRBJ1-5, with D tentatively TRBD1 (5 bases). The CDR3 is 17 amino acids. The V end lost 1 base, the J end lost 4 bases, and 17 bases lay between the germline ends. Germline CDR1 is LGHNT and CDR2 is FRNRAP.

The CDR3 DNA sequence: TGTGCCAGCAGCTTACGGGGAACTGGGGCCAACGTCCTGACTTTC. Its translation: CASSLRGTGANVLTF. This chain links TRBV7-3 with TRBJ2-6, with D perhaps TRBD2 (5 bases). The V end lost 2 bases, the J end lost 2 bases, and 7 bases lay between the germline ends. The CDR3 has 15 amino acids. CDR1 is SGHTA, CDR2 FQGTGA, per germline.

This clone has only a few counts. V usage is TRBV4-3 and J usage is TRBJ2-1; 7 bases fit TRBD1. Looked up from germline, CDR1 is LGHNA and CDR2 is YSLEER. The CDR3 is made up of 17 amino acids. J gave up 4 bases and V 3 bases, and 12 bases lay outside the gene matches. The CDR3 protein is CASSQDSTGAGYNEQFF. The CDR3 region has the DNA TGCGCCAGCAGCCAGGATTCAACAGGGGCCGGATACAATGAGCAGTTCTTC.

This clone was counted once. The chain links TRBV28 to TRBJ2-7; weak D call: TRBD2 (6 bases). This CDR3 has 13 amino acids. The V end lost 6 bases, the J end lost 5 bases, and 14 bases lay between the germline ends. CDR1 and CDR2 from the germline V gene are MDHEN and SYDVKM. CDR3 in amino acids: CASSGGAPNEQYF. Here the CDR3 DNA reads TGTGCCAGCAGCGGCGGGGCGCCCAACGAGCAGTACTTC. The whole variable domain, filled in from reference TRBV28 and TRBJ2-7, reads DVKVTQSSRYLVKRTGEKVFLECVQDMDHENMFWYRQDPGLGLRLIYFSYDVKMKEKGDIPEGYSVSREKKERFSLILESASTNQTSMYLCASSGGAPNEQYFGPGTRLTVT.

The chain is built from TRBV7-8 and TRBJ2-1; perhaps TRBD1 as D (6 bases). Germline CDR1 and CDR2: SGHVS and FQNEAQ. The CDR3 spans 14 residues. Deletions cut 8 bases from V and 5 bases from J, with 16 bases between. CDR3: CASGPGTWDNEQFF. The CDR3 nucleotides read TGTGCCAGCGGACCAGGGACATGGGACAATGAGCAGTTCTTC.

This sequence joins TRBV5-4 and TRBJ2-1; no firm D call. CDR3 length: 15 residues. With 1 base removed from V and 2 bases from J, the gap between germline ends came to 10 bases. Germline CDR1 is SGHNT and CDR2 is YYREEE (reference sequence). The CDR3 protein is CASSLIAMPYNEQFF. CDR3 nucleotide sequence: TGTGCCAGCAGCTTGATCGCTATGCCCTACAATGAGCAGTTCTTC.

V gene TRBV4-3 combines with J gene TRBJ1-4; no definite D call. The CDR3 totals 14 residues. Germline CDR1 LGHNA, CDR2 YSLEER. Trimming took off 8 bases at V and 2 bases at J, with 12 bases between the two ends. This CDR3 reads CASSPGRTNEKLFF. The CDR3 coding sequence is TGCGCCAGCTCCCCCGGGAGGACTAATGAAAAACTGTTTTTT.

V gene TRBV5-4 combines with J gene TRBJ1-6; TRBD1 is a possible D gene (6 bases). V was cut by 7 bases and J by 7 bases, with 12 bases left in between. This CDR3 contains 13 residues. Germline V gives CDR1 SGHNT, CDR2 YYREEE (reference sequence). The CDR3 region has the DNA TGTGCCAGCTGGAACCAGGGGAATTCACCCCTCCACTTT. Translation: CASWNQGNSPLHF.

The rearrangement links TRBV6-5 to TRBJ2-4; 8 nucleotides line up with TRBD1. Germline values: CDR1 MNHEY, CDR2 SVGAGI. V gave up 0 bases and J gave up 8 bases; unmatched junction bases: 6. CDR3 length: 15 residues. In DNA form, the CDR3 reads TGTGCCAGCAGTTACTCGAACACACAGGGGGACATTCAGTACTTC. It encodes CASSYSNTQGDIQYF.

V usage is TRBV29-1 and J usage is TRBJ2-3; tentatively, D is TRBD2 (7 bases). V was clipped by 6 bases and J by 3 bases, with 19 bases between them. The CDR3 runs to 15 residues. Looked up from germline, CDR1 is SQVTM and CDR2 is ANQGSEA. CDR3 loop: CSVGGEAGETDTQYF. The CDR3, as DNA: TGCAGCGTCGGGGGCGAGGCGGGAGAGACAGATACGCAGTATTTT.

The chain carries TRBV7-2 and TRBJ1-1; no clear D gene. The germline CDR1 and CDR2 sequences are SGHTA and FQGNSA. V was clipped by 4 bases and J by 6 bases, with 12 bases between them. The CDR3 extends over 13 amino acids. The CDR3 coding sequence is TGTGCCAGCAGCTCCGGGTTGCGATCTGAAGCTTTCTTT. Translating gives CASSSGLRSEAFF.

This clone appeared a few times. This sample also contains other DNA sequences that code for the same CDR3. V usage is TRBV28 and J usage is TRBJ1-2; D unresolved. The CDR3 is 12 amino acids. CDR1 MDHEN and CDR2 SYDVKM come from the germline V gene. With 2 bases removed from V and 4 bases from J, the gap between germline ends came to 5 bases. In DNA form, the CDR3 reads TGTGCCAGCAGTTTACGGGGCTATGGCTACACCTTC. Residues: CASSLRGYGYTF.

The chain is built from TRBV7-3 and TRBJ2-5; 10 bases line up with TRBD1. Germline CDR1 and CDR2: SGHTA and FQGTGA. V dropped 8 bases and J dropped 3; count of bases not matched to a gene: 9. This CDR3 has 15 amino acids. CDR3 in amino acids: CASRPSGTGEETQYF. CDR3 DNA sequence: TGTGCCAGCCGCCCTTCCGGGACAGGGGAAGAGACCCAGTACTTC.

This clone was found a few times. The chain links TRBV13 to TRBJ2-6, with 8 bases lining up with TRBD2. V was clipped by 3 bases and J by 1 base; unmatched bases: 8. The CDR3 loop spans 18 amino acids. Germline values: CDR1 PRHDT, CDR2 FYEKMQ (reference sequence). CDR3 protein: CASSLTGGAPSGANVLTF. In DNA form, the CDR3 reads TGTGCCAGCAGCTTGACCGGGGGGGCTCCGTCTGGGGCCAACGTCCTGACTTTC.

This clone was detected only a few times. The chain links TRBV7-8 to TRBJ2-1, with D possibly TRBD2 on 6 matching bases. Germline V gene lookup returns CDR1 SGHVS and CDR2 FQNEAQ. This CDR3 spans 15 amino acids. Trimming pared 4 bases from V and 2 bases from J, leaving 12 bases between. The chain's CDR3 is CASSSQRVTYNEQFF. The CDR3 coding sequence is TGTGCCAGCAGCTCCCAGCGGGTAACCTACAATGAGCAGTTCTTC.

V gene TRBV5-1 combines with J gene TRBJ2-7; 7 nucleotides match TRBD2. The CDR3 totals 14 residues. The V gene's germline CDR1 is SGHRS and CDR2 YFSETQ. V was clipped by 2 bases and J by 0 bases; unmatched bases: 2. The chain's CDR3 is CASSLAGSSYEQYF. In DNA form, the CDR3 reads TGCGCCAGCAGCTTAGCGGGAAGCTCCTACGAGCAGTACTTC.